This TCR beta chain was profiled in a study of T-cell reconstitution after alpha-beta-depleted transplantation in children. It was with unique molecular identifiers that the TCRbeta library was prepared. TCRdb called the PCR reads again in MiXCR, with one record for every CDR3 protein. Of around 380,000 distinct CDR3 sequences listed, 9.5% to 13% are singletons. Trimming stripped 1 base from V and 7 bases from J, with 14 bases between. The CDR3 has 14 residues. Germline loops: CDR1 DFQATT, CDR2 SNEGSKA (reference sequence). The table lists this clonotype with a few counts. The receptor was derived from a human donor who donated a stem cell graft to a child with acute myeloid leukemia. The rearrangement uses TRBV20-1 and TRBJ1-5, with D perhaps matching TRBD1 (6 bases). This specimen consisted of PBMCs from the stem cell graft donor, obtained from the stem cell graft. In nucleotides, the CDR3 is TGCAGTGCTAGAGTAGAACAGGGCGGGCAGCCCCAGCATTTT. This encodes CSARVEQGGQPQHF.